A selection of T cell receptor beta chains follows, all from one sample in a study of T-cell reconstitution after alpha-beta-depleted transplantation in children. TCRdb independently ran MiXCR on the PCR reads; one entry per CDR3 protein. Among over 400,000 distinct CDR3 sequences listed, around an eighth were seen once. The sequences come from PBMCs from the stem cell graft donor, collected from the stem cell graft. All receptors derive from a human donor who donated a stem cell graft to a child with combined immunodeficiency. Each CDR3 is given with its conserved first and last residue. Each record gives: J gene, D gene, clone size, V gene, CDR3 DNA, CDR3 protein. The D gene is left open where the match is weak. Some rows have no size entry. The others give once, few or many, or a class for an expanded clone.

>TRBJ2-4|-|-|TRBV18
TGTGCCAGCTCACCATACGGAGACTCCCGCATTCAGTACTTC
CASSPYGDSRIQYF
>TRBJ2-1|TRBD2|-|TRBV4-2
TGTGCCAGCAGCCAGTCTGAGGCGGGAGGGCCGAGGCAGTTCTTC
CASSQSEAGGPRQFF
>TRBJ2-5|-|few|TRBV27
TGTGCCAGCAGTTTAAAGGGGGGGCTAGAGACCCAGTACTTC
CASSLKGGLETQYF
>TRBJ2-7|-|once|TRBV30
TGTGCCTGGAGCCCCTTCCCCTACGAGCTGTACTTC
CAWSPFPYELYF
>TRBJ2-1|TRBD2|few|TRBV5-1
TGCGCCAGCAGCAACCGGGGGGGGCTAAGCTCCTACAATGAGCAGTTCTTC
CASSNRGGLSSYNEQFF
>TRBJ2-7|-|-|TRBV4-1
TGCGCCAGCAGCCACGGACTTGAATACGAGCAGTACTTC
CASSHGLEYEQYF
>TRBJ1-6|-|few|TRBV9
TGTGCCAGCAGCCCCCGTCCGTCCTATAATTCACCCCTCCACTTT
CASSPRPSYNSPLHF
>TRBJ2-7|-|many|TRBV12-3/TRBV12-4
TGTGCCAGCAGTTTGACGGGACGGACCTACGAGCAGTACTTC
CASSLTGRTYEQYF
>TRBJ2-7|TRBD2|-|TRBV28
TGTGCCAGCAGTTTTAGGTCGCGGCTAGCGGGGTACGAGCAGTACTTC
CASSFRSRLAGYEQYF
>TRBJ2-2|-|-|TRBV9
TGTGCCAGCAGCGTAGAAGGCAGTGCCGGGGAGCTGTTTTTT
CASSVEGSAGELFF
>TRBJ2-7|TRBD2|few|TRBV7-8
TGTGCCAGCAGCTGGGGACTAGCGGGGAGCTCCTACGAGCAGTACTTC
CASSWGLAGSSYEQYF
>TRBJ1-3|TRBD1|-|TRBV10-3
TGTGCCATCAGTGAACCGGGACAGGGGCGAAACACCATATATTTT
CAISEPGQGRNTIYF
>TRBJ2-3|-|-|TRBV28
TGTGCCAGCAGTTTGGGGGTCCGGAGGGGGGATACGCAGTATTTT
CASSLGVRRGDTQYF
>TRBJ1-1|-|many|TRBV6-5
TGTGCCAGCAGACCCTCGAGACAGCGTGACACTGAAGCTTTCTTT
CASRPSRQRDTEAFF
>TRBJ1-2|-|-|TRBV7-2
TGTGCCAGCAGCTTTCGGCGGGGTATAGGTACGGGCTATGGCTACACCTTC
CASSFRRGIGTGYGYTF
>TRBJ2-1|-|few|TRBV11-3
TGTGCCAGCAGCTTAGGACCCCTGATGATCAATGAGCAGTTCTTC
CASSLGPLMINEQFF
>TRBJ2-1|-|few|TRBV19
TGTGCCAGTAGTATATTTCCCCCGAAGGGTAGCTCCTACAATGAGCAGTTCTTC
CASSIFPPKGSSYNEQFF
>TRBJ2-1|TRBD2|few|TRBV24-1
TGTGCCACCAGTGAGGCGGGAGGGAAGACAGGAAATGAGCAGTTCTTC
CATSEAGGKTGNEQFF
>TRBJ2-7|TRBD2|few|TRBV2
TGTGCCAGCAGTGAATGGTTGGGCGGGAGCGGATCCTACGAGCAGTACTTC
CASSEWLGGSGSYEQYF
>TRBJ2-5|-|many|TRBV5-6
TGTGCCAGCAGCTTGGTTCCAGGGAGAGAGACCCAGTACTTC
CASSLVPGRETQYF
>TRBJ2-1|-|-|TRBV27
TGTGCCAGCCGCCATAGGGGGGACTCCTACAATGAGCAGTTCTTC
CASRHRGDSYNEQFF
>TRBJ1-2|-|-|TRBV11-1
TGTGCCAGCAGCCCCCGCGACACTCACTCTTCAGCTAACTATGGCTACACCTTC
CASSPRDTHSSANYGYTF
>TRBJ2-1|TRBD1|few|TRBV12-3/TRBV12-4
TGTGCCAGCAGCCCCTCGGACAGGGCCTACAATGAGCAGTTCTTC
CASSPSDRAYNEQFF
>TRBJ2-3|-|-|TRBV4-3
TGCGCCAGCAGCCCCTCAAGGGCCTCAGATACGCAGTATTTT
CASSPSRASDTQYF
>TRBJ1-2|TRBD1|many|TRBV27
TGTGCCAGCAGAATTACTACAGGGGACGGCTACACCTTC
CASRITTGDGYTF
>TRBJ2-7|TRBD1|-|TRBV7-2
TGTGCCAGCAGCAACGACAGGGTCGGCTACGAGCAGTACTTC
CASSNDRVGYEQYF
>TRBJ2-3|TRBD2|many|TRBV6-1
TGTGCCAGCACTAAAGGACTAGCGGACACCACAGATACGCAGTATTTT
CASTKGLADTTDTQYF
>TRBJ2-5|-|few|TRBV29-1
TGCAGCGTTGAAAGGACGGAAGACCAAGAGACCCAGTACTTC
CSVERTEDQETQYF
>TRBJ1-2|TRBD1|few|TRBV28
TGTGCCAGCACCGTTGGTGGCAGGGGGCATGGCTACACCTTC
CASTVGGRGHGYTF
>TRBJ2-7|-|-|TRBV5-1
TGCGCCAGCAGCTTGGGTGTCTTATCACCCTACGAGCAGTACTTC
CASSLGVLSPYEQYF
>TRBJ2-2|-|many|TRBV12-3/TRBV12-4
TGTGCCAGCAGGGGGCTAGAAAACACCGGGGAGCTGTTTTTT
CASRGLENTGELFF
>TRBJ2-5|TRBD1|-|TRBV3-1
TGTGCCAGCAGCCCGGGGACAGGTCCTCCGAGGGAGACCCAGTACTTC
CASSPGTGPPRETQYF
>TRBJ2-6|TRBD1|-|TRBV6-5
TGTGCCAGCAGTCTACAGGGGGCGGCGGGGGCCAACGTCCTGACTTTC
CASSLQGAAGANVLTF
>TRBJ1-1|TRBD1|many|TRBV12-3/TRBV12-4
TGTGCCAGCAGTTTAGTCGGGGGACAGTCTGAAGCTTTCTTT
CASSLVGGQSEAFF
>TRBJ1-4|-|many|TRBV6-2/TRBV6-3
TGTGCCAGCTTGAGAGAGGATGAAAAACTGTTTTTT
CASLREDEKLFF
>TRBJ1-6|TRBD1|many|TRBV9
TGTGCCAGCAGCCCATCGACAGGGTATAATTCACCCCTCCACTTT
CASSPSTGYNSPLHF
>TRBJ1-2|TRBD1|few|TRBV29-1
TGCAGCGTTGAATGGACAGGGGACGGCTACACCTTC
CSVEWTGDGYTF
>TRBJ2-5|TRBD1|few|TRBV24-1
TGTGCCACCAGTGATTTCAAGGGACAGGCACAAGAGACCCAGTACTTC
CATSDFKGQAQETQYF
>TRBJ2-3|TRBD2|few|TRBV7-3
TGTGCCAGCAGCTTAACCCCCTCAGCGGGAGGGCCCCAGTATTTT
CASSLTPSAGGPQYF
>TRBJ1-3|-|few|TRBV6-5
TGTGCCAGCAGTTACCCGAACACCAAGGGAAACACCATATATTTT
CASSYPNTKGNTIYF
>TRBJ2-5|TRBD2|-|TRBV7-8
TGTGCCAGCAGCTTAGGCCTAGCGGGAGGAGGGACCCAGTACTTC
CASSLGLAGGGTQYF
>TRBJ2-1|TRBD1|few|TRBV5-1
TGCGCCAGCAGCTTGGATGGGACAGGAAACAATGAGCAGTTCTTC
CASSLDGTGNNEQFF
>TRBJ2-5|-|many|TRBV5-1
TGCGCCAGCAGCTTGGCAGGGGCAGACCAAGAGACCCAGTACTTC
CASSLAGADQETQYF
>TRBJ2-7|-|-|TRBV28
TGTGCCAGCAGTGACCGGGGCAGAGGGCATTTGGACGAGCAGTACTTC
CASSDRGRGHLDEQYF
>TRBJ2-7|TRBD2|few|TRBV20-1
TGCAGTGCTAGAGATCCTTTCATAGCGGGAGGCGGGGACGAGCAGTACTTC
CSARDPFIAGGGDEQYF
>TRBJ1-1|-|-|TRBV5-1
TGCGCCAGCAGCCCGGACATCCCGGGCACTGAAGCTTTCTTT
CASSPDIPGTEAFF
>TRBJ2-4|-|few|TRBV7-9
TGTGCCAGCAGCTTATGGGGGAAGGGGACCCTACAAAACATTCAGTACTTC
CASSLWGKGTLQNIQYF
>TRBJ2-7|-|-|TRBV11-2
TGTGCCAGCCTGGGCGGGATGACCTACGAGCAGTACTTC
CASLGGMTYEQYF
>TRBJ2-1|TRBD1|-|TRBV29-1
TGCAGCGTGTCGCCGGGACAGGCATCGCGTGAGCAGTTCTTC
CSVSPGQASREQFF
>TRBJ1-5|-|few|TRBV6-5
TGTGCCAGCAGTTACGACGGGGGCGATCAGCCCCAGCATTTT
CASSYDGGDQPQHF
>TRBJ2-5|-|few|TRBV5-1
TGCGCCAGCAGAGGCGGAACCCAAGAGACCCAGTACTTC
CASRGGTQETQYF
>TRBJ1-2|TRBD1|few|TRBV7-9
TGTGCCAGCAGCTTAGGCCCACAGGGGATCGATGGCTACACCTTC
CASSLGPQGIDGYTF
>TRBJ2-3|-|many|TRBV12-3/TRBV12-4
TGTGCCAGCACCCCCAATAGCGGCACAGATACGCAGTATTTT
CASTPNSGTDTQYF